This TCR beta chain was retrieved from a study of blood T cell repertoires in COVID-19. At the level of the study: Sites in the United States, Italy and Spain provided acute and convalescent COVID-19 samples.

Under the authors' procedure: Amplification of reference gene primers was used by the study to estimate nucleated cell counts. Using immunoSEQ multiplex PCR, the repertoire was profiled, and TCRdb retains in-frame clones only, with some absent. The V and J calls and the clone size are those of that table, but D and trimming were determined from the DNA. The data hold over 45,000 clones, with less than 90% observed a single time. Germline CDR1 is SGDLS and CDR2 is YYNGEE. Deletions cut 0 bases from V and 1 base from J, with 5 bases between. The CDR3 covers 15 residues. The receptor comes from a man in his fifties or sixties with active COVID-19. The source material was peripheral blood. This chain joins TRBV9 and TRBJ2-6, with D unresolved. CDR3 sequence (DNA): TGTGCCAGCAGCGTAGACTGGTCTGGGGCCAACGTCCTGACTTTC. It encodes CASSVDWSGANVLTF.